This T cell receptor (beta chain) was identified in a study of cytomegalovirus exposure and HLA in healthy donors. 13 Jbeta primers and 60 Vbeta primers were used for the PCR. Using immunoSEQ multiplex PCR, the repertoire was profiled, and TCRdb retains in-frame clones only, with some absent. The repertoire holds some 120,000 clones, with more than 65% as singletons. All the people who gave samples were healthy bone marrow donors. The CDR3 loop spans 14 amino acids. Trimming removed 3 bases from V and 9 bases from J, with 17 bases in between. Per germline, CDR1 LNHNV and CDR2 YYDKDF (reference sequence).

The sequence was obtained from a man aged 18 to 35 in good health and CMV-seropositive. The chain is built from TRBV15 and TRBJ1-1; weak D call: TRBD1 (5 bases). The sample comprised PBMCs. The CDR3 region has the DNA TGTGCCACCAGCAGCCCTTTAGGACATCAAAAAGCTTTCTTT. It yields the protein CATSSPLGHQKAFF.